These T cell receptor beta chains were read from a single sample in a study of blood T cells in healthy people across ages. TCRdb re-derived calls from the 5' RACE reads in MiXCR, one entry per CDR3 protein. The sample lists approximately 780,000 distinct CDR3 sequences; about 26% were seen once. This same sample was also part of a study on T cells of mothers and their children.

Source material: blood. These receptors were obtained from a boy aged 5 to 17 in good health. Both conserved end residues are part of each CDR3.

CDR3 protein: CATSRGAGNQPQHF
J gene: TRBJ1-5
V gene: TRBV15

CDR3 protein: CASSDPGSTDTQYF
J gene: TRBJ2-3
V gene: TRBV7-2

CDR3 protein: CSAGIGPPSEAFF
J gene: TRBJ1-1
V gene: TRBV29-1

CDR3 protein: CASSYAGEGSSYF
J gene: TRBJ2-5
V gene: TRBV6-6

CDR3 protein: CASNPKPRGGGQPQHF
J gene: TRBJ1-5
V gene: TRBV6-1

CDR3 protein: CASSLGLRDTGELFF
J gene: TRBJ2-2
V gene: TRBV7-9

CDR3 protein: CASRPGDRETQYF
J gene: TRBJ2-5
V gene: TRBV27

CDR3 protein: CASSLAYSSYTF
J gene: TRBJ1-2
V gene: TRBV3-1

CDR3 protein: CACSPRQGAHIQYF
J gene: TRBJ2-4
V gene: TRBV7-2

CDR3 protein: CATSPGQTETYEQYF
J gene: TRBJ2-7
V gene: TRBV15

CDR3 protein: CASSATSGGAYNEQFF
J gene: TRBJ2-1
V gene: TRBV9

CDR3 protein: CASSGGQPNYGYTF
J gene: TRBJ1-2
V gene: TRBV9

CDR3 protein: CASSRRLATDTQYF
J gene: TRBJ2-3
V gene: TRBV5-1

CDR3 protein: CASSVAGAPYNEQFF
J gene: TRBJ2-1
V gene: TRBV9

CDR3 protein: CASSNGGTIYGYTF
J gene: TRBJ1-2
V gene: TRBV21-1

CDR3 protein: CASSVASGYQETQYF
J gene: TRBJ2-5
V gene: TRBV9

CDR3 protein: CASSQFAAETQYF
J gene: TRBJ2-1
V gene: TRBV3-1

CDR3 protein: CAISESGGSPNEQYF
J gene: .
V gene: TRBV10-3

CDR3 protein: CASTWEGAGANVLTF
J gene: TRBJ2-6
V gene: TRBV5-1

CDR3 protein: CASSPGTALDTQYF
J gene: TRBJ2-3
V gene: TRBV7-3

CDR3 protein: CASAREDYEQYF
J gene: .
V gene: TRBV12-3/TRBV12-4

CDR3 protein: CASSFRGPEAFF
J gene: TRBJ1-1
V gene: TRBV12-3/TRBV12-4

CDR3 protein: CASSQTGFWSGNTIYF
J gene: TRBJ1-3
V gene: TRBV14

CDR3 protein: CASSYFTTELSYEQYF
J gene: TRBJ2-7
V gene: TRBV6-6

CDR3 protein: CASSQQGGLSGNEQFF
J gene: TRBJ2-1
V gene: TRBV6-2/TRBV6-3

CDR3 protein: CASGLGRDFSYNGQFF
J gene: TRBJ2-1
V gene: TRBV12-5